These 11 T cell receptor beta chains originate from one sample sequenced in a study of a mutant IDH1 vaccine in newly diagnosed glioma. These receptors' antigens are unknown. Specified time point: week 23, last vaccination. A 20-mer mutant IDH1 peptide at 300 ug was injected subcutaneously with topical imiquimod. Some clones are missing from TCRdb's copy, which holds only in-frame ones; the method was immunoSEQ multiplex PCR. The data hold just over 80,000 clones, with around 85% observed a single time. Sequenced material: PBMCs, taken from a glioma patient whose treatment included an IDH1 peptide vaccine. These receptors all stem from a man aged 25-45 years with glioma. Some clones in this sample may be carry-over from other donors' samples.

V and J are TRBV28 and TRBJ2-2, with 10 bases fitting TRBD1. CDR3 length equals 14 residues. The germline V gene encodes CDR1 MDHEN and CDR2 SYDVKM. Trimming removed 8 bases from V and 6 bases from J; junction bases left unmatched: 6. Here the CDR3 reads CASYDRGLSGELFF. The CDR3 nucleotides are TGTGCCAGCTATGACAGGGGGCTGTCCGGGGAGCTGTTTTTT.

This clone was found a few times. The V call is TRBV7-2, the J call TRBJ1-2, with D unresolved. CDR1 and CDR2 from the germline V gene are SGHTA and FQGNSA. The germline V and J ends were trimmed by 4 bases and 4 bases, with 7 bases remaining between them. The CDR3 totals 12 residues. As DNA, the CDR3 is TGTGCCAGCAGCTACGATTCCTATGGCTACACCTTC. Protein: CASSYDSYGYTF.

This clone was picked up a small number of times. In DNA, the CDR3 is TGTGCCAGAAGACCCGACAATAATGAAAAACTGTTTTTT. It codes for CARRPDNNEKLFF. V is TRBV5-3 and J is TRBJ1-4; D is uncertain. TRBV5-3 is an ORF for which the function is uncertain. The V end lost 5 bases, the J end lost 4 bases, and 9 bases lay between the germline ends. The CDR3 is 13 amino acids.

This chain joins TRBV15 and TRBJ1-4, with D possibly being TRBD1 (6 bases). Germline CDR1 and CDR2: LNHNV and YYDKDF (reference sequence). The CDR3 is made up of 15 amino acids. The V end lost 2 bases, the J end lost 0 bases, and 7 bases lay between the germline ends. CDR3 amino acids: CATSRRGATNEKLFF. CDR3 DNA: TGTGCCACCAGCAGAAGGGGGGCAACTAATGAAAAACTGTTTTTT.

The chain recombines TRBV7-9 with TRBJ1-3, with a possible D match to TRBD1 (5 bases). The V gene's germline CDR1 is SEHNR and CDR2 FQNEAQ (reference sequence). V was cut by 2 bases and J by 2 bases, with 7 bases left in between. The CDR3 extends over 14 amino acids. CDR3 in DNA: TGTGCCAGCAGCTTAACGGGGGCTGGAAACACCATATATTTT. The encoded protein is CASSLTGAGNTIYF.

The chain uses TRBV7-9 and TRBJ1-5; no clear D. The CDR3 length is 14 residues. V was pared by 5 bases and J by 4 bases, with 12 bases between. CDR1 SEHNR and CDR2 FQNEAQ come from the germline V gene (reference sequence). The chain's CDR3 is CASSQTTGNQPQHF. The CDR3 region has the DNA TGTGCCAGCAGCCAGACGACGGGGAATCAGCCCCAGCATTTT.

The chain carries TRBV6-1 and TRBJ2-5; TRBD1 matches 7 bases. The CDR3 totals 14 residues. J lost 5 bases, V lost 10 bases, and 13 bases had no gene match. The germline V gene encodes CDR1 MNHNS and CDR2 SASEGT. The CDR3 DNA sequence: TGTGCCACCGAACCACAGGGGAAGGGGGAGACCCAGTACTTC. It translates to CATEPQGKGETQYF.

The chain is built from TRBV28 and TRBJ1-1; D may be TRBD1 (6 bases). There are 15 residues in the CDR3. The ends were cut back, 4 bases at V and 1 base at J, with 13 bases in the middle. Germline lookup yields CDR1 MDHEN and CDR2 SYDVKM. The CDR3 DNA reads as TGTGCCAGCAGTTCCCGCAGGGGCGGGAACACTGAAGCTTTCTTT. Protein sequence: CASSSRRGGNTEAFF.

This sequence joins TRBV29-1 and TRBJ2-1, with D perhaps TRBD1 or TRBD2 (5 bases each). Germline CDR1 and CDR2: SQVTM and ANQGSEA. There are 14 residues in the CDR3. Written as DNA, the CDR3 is TGCAGTGGGACCGATTATACCTCCTACAATGAGCAGTTCTTC. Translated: CSGTDYTSYNEQFF.

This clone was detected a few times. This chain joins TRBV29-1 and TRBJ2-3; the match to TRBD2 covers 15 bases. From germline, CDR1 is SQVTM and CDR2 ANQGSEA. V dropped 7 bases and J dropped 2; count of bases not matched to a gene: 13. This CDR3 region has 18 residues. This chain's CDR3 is CSARGLAGGWDYTDTQYF. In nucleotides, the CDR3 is TGCAGCGCCCGGGGACTAGCGGGGGGTTGGGACTACACAGATACGCAGTATTTT.

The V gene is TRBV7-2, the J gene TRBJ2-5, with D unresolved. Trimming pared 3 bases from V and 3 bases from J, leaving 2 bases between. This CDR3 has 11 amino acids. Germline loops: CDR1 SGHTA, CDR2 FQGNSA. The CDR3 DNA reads TGTGCCAGCAGCTTCAAAGAGACCCAGTACTTC. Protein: CASSFKETQYF. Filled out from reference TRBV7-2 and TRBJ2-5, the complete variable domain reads GAGVSQSPSNKVTEKGKDVELRCDPISGHTALYWYRQSLGQGLEFLIYFQGNSAPDKSGLPSDRFSAERTGGSVSTLTIQRTQQEDSAVYLCASSFKETQYFGPGTRLLVL.